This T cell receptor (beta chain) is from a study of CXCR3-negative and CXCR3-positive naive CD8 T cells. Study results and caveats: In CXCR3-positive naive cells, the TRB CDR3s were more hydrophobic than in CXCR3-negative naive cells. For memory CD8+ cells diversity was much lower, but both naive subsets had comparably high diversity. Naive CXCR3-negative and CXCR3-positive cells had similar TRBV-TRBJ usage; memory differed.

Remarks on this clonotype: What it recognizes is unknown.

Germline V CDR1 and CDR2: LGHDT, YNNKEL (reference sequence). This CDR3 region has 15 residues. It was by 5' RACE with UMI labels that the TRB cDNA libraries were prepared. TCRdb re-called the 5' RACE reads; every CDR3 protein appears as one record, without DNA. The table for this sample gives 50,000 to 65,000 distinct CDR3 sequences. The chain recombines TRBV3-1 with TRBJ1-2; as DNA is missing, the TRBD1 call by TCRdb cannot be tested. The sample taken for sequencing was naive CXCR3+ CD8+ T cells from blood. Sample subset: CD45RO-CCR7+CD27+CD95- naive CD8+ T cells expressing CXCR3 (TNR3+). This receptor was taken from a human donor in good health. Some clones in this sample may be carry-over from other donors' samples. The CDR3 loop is CASSEEGRVTHGYTF.